The entry below gives a single TCR beta chain sequence along with its context. These data originate in a study of blood T cell repertoires in COVID-19. On the study more broadly: Samples of COVID-19 (acute and convalescent) were obtained from the United States, Italy and Spain. In each case, the material was cDNA or gDNA derived from T cells, B-cell-depleted T cells, or PBMCs.

In the authors' workflow: Estimates of nucleated cell counts were drawn from the amplification of reference gene primers. The assay was immunoSEQ multiplex PCR, and TCRdb's table has in-frame clones only and misses some. For V, J and clone size, that table is used; D and trimming come from the DNA. The table records about 240,000 clones, about 90% of them present only once. The germline CDR1 and CDR2 sequences are SGHVS and FQNEAQ. The CDR3 is made up of 14 amino acids. With 0 bases removed from V and 5 bases from J, the gap between germline ends came to 10 bases. The sample comprised peripheral blood. The TCR sequence derives from a man between 60 and 75 years old with acute or convalescent COVID-19. This rearrangement joins TRBV7-8 to TRBJ1-1; D may be TRBD1 (5 bases). In nucleotides, the CDR3 is TGTGCCAGCAGCTTAGCTCCAGGGCGAACTGAAGCTTTCTTT. It yields the protein CASSLAPGRTEAFF.